This TCR beta chain derives from a study of cytomegalovirus exposure and HLA in healthy donors (dated by TCRdb to 2016 to 2017). Background for the entire study: An earlier analysis of several hundred of the donors reported about 300 Gb of sequence data and 117 million unique TCR beta sequences obtained from approximately 180 million T cells. Roughly 300 gigabases of sequencing data and approximately 91 million unique TCR sequences made up an early release that covered 500 to 700 HLA-typed donors. Of the 398 genotyped donors, more than 75% were placed in the genetic ancestry cluster associated with self-reported Caucasian donors. The aim of the study was to test whether cataloging public T cell receptors could identify signatures of past pathogen exposure. The T cell repertoires of several hundred subjects were profiled by immunosequencing and related to cytomegalovirus serostatus. A separate validation cohort of some 130 different subjects was used in addition to the 666-subject first cohort. To predict cytomegalovirus infection status, the study brought together high-throughput TCR immunosequencing, statistical association of individual TCRs with disease status, and machine learning. In a later analysis, previously published TCR beta repertoires from about 640 donors were re-analyzed and high-resolution HLA genotyping was added so that TCR occurrence patterns could be studied. Rather than drawing on any new phenotypic data, the later analysis identified candidate immune exposures from TCR beta sequences and the way those sequences occurred across donors. In an earlier analysis of 587 of the donors, high-throughput TCR beta sequencing was used to judge whether each TCR beta V gene segment behaved as functional or pseudogenic. Donor age, sex, ethnicity and CMV serostatus were compiled alongside the repertoire data. A later genetic analysis took genome-wide SNP genotypes for about three fifths of the roughly 700 donors and used that subset as a discovery cohort. All discovery cohort repertoires had been generated using a single sequencing platform. HLA typing included class I and class II loci at four-digit resolution. The number of donors typed differed by locus, with 629-630 for A, B, C, DRB1 and DQB1, roughly 520 for DQA1, 600 to 610 for DPA1, and around 460 for DPB1. Four or five DR-DQ haplotypes were handled as single units for association and clustering because linkage in the cohort was strong. Among 398 genotyped donors of the cohort, an average of 235,054 unique TCR beta nucleotide sequences were sequenced per donor, about a sixth of them non-productive. Findings and caveats that apply to the study as a whole: Because the 87-base-pair reads could not distinguish some IMGT-functional V segments, including TRBV6-2 and TRBV6-3, those segments were excluded. A later analysis found that HLA-associated TCR beta chains were more clonally expanded and had lower generation probabilities than equally common non-associated chains. The presence/absence analyses assumed that sequencing depth was roughly uniform across donors, and that assumption may not be true. The authors suggested that the approach could potentially be extended to other disease states and immunological phenotypes. In a later analysis, several top co-occurrence clusters were reported to appear linked to parvovirus B19, influenza, CMV and Epstein-Barr virus. Specific HLA alleles were associated with 15,000 to 20,000 TCR beta sequences at a false discovery rate of 0.05 in a later analysis. A total of some 180 TCR beta chains were listed by the study as associated with cytomegalovirus. CMV serostatus was the only immune exposure information available for the cohort. A further reported finding was that TCR beta sequences accurately predicted the HLA-A and HLA-B alleles for most subjects in the first cohort. A later genetic analysis associated a missense DCLRE1C variant with V-gene and J-gene trimming of TCR beta chains, and an independent cohort replicated the association. When HLA alleles, especially DR and DQ, strongly co-occurred, attributing TCR associations to individual alleles was difficult. An earlier analysis of approximately 570 of the donors showed that most TCR beta V segments appeared in productive rearrangements either about 87% or about 30% of the time, which broadly matched IMGT annotations. A later genetic analysis reported fewer N-insertions in productive TCRs among donors in an Asian-associated ancestry cluster than the 666-donor mean. Because counts were too low, about 15 rarely observed V segments, including chromosome 9 orphons, were left out of the earlier analysis of 500 to 650 of the donors. Because HLA typing was missing for some donors at each locus, association tests included only the typed subset. A cluster of highly shared sequence variants was judged likely to represent a technical artifact of the sequencing pipeline. Correlated functional status among segregating V segments might be attributable to linkage disequilibrium, but an unknown experimental factor could not be ruled out. The classifier was reported to diagnose cytomegalovirus status with high specificity and sensitivity in both the original and validation cohorts. In a later analysis, TCR association rates were found to vary across HLA loci, with the most associated TCRs seen for DRB1 alleles and the fewest for HLA-C alleles. This cohort had only TCR beta chains sequenced, and the lack of alpha or paired-chain data limited which features could be detected. While some public TCRs were present in many individuals, most TCR sequences turned up only very rarely across donors. According to a later analysis, most CMV-associated TCR beta chains appeared to be HLA-restricted, and the HLA associations seemed to be driven largely by CMV exposure. A few of the identified cytomegalovirus-associated TCR beta chains were confirmed in vitro to be specific for cytomegalovirus antigens.

The cohort was made up of 666 healthy bone marrow donors. At the time of sampling, all cohort members were nominally healthy, though unrecorded immune exposures were likely present. The donor was CMV seropositive and belonged to the group of 250 to 300 seropositive cohort members. A peripheral blood sample was collected from each donor, and TCR beta sequencing was performed on peripheral blood mononuclear cells. Genomic DNA extraction from the blood cell samples was performed with the Qiagen DNeasy Blood Extraction Kit. Notes on this clone: Its antigen is unknown. Per-base qualities were not stored, and no clone one base away is much larger.

The library was obtained by the immunoSEQ multiplex PCR assay. A mixture of 60 forward primers for TCR Vbeta segments and 13 reverse primers for TCR Jbeta segments was used in the multiplex PCR. A multiplex PCR assay on genomic DNA amplified the CDR3 region of rearranged TCR beta genes. Amplified TCR beta libraries were sequenced as 87-base-pair reads on the Illumina HiSeq System. In the source study's methods: A later analysis tallied roughly 76 million unique TCR beta chains across the approximately 670 repertoires, and about 10 million of those chains were shared by two or more donors. To remove PCR and sequencing errors, raw reads were error-corrected and collapsed into unique sequences using a nearest-neighbor algorithm that merged closely related sequences. CDR3 sequences were aligned to IMGT reference sequences to assign V, D and J gene segments. For a sequence to be retained, a match of at least six nucleotides to both a V gene segment and a J gene segment was required. A rearrangement counted as productive if the CDR3 had no stop codons and remained in frame with V and J, and every other rearrangement counted as non-productive. CDR3 was defined according to IMGT convention as the region running from the second conserved V-encoded cysteine to the conserved J-encoded phenylalanine. The earlier analysis of 500 to 600 of the donors excluded sequences that lacked an unambiguous match to a single V gene segment. In an earlier analysis of a few hundred of the donors, V segments were called functional above 56.7% productive rearrangements and were called segregating when the between-donor standard deviation exceeded 5%. To diagnose cytomegalovirus status from the catalog of TCR beta chain sequences, a statistical classification framework was built. V and J gene assignment, in a later analysis, came from comparing TCR nucleotide sequences with IMGT/GENE-DB human TR gene sequences. A later analysis assigned CDR3 sequences and most-parsimonious VDJ recombination scenarios with the TCRdist pipeline. In a later analysis, each TCR beta chain was defined by its CDR3 amino acid sequence together with its V-gene family, and reads without a unique V-gene family were excluded. As a way to deal with suspected cross-contamination and a sequencing artifact, a later analysis dropped approximately 570 nucleotide sequences that were highly shared and had low generation probability. For each public chain, a later analysis derived a clonal expansion index from normalized ranks of inferred template counts within each repertoire. A later analysis computed generation probabilities with a VDJ recombination model fitted to out-of-frame rearrangements, and checked the results against IGoR. Hypergeometric tests were used in a later analysis to score TCR-TCR, TCR-HLA and TCR-CMV co-occurrence, with a repertoire-size bias correction applied to the TCR pairs. In a later analysis, false discovery rates were estimated by permuting HLA or CMV assignments 20 times. In a later analysis, co-occurring TCRs were grouped using DBSCAN, with TCRdist sequence similarity added in when clustering inside HLA-allele-positive subsets. Repertoires with fewer than 30,000 or more than 120,000 public chains were left out of co-occurrence clustering, as were about 5 repertoires with anomalous nucleotide sharing. TCRdb limited this immuneACCESS table to in-frame rearrangements with V and J called. A share of clones is missing; checked studies link under half to unresolved V genes, and the rest is unexplained. The D gene and trimming were derived from the DNA, and the V and J assignments and clone size from that table. Across this sample there are 130,000 or so clones, with about two thirds seen only once. Approximately 4% of the sample is in the top ten clones.

CDR1 and CDR2, looked up from the germline V gene, are SGHTA and FQGNSA. At the junction V is shortened by 6 bases and J by 0 bases, with 11 bases in between. The cysteine opens and the phenylalanine closes a CDR3 of 14 amino acids. The DNA shown is the 42-base CDR3, in frame from base 1. Sequencing was carried out using PBMCs. The rearrangement joined TRBV7-2 to TRBJ1-1, with TRBD1 perhaps the D gene, on 5 matching bases. The clonotype was recovered from a man aged 50-60 years in good health and CMV-seropositive. CDR3 sequence: CASRPRALNTEAFF. The DNA sequence reads TGTGCCAGCAGGCCCAGGGCTTTGAACACTGAAGCTTTCTTT.